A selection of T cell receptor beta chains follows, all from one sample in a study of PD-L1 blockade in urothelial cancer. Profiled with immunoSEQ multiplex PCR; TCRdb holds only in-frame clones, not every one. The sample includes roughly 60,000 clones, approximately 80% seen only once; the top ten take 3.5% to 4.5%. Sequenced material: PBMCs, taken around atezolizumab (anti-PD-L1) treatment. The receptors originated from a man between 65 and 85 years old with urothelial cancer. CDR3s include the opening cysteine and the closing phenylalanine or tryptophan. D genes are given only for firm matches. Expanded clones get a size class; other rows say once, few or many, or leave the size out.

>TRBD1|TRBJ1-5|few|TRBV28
TGTGCCAGCAGTTCAGACAGGGGATTTCAGCCCCAGCATTTT
CASSSDRGFQPQHF
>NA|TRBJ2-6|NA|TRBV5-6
TGTGCCAGCAGCTTGGTAACTTTCTCTGGGGCCAACGTCCTGACTTTC
CASSLVTFSGANVLTF
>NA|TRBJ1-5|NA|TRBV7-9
TGTGCCAGCAGCTCACTACCCAATCAGCCCCAGCATTTT
CASSSLPNQPQHF
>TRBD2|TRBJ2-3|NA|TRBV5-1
TGCGCCAGCAGCCCTGAGGGTCTAGCGGGAAATAGAGATACGCAGTATTTT
CASSPEGLAGNRDTQYF
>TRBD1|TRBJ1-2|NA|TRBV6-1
TGTGCCAGCAGAGACGACGACAGGGGGCAACATGGCTACACCTTC
CASRDDDRGQHGYTF
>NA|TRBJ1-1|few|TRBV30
TGTGCCTGGAGGGAACAGGGTTTAGGTGAAGCTTTCTTT
CAWREQGLGEAFF
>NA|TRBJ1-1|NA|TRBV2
TGTGCCAGCAGGAGGCAGGCGGGCAGCACTGAAGCTTTCTTT
CASRRQAGSTEAFF
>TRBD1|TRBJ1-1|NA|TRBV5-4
TGTGCCAGCAGCTCCCGGGACAGGGTGGCTTTCTTT
CASSSRDRVAFF
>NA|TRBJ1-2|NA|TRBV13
TGTGCCAGCAGCTACATTCAGGGGCGGAGATACGGTGGCTACACCTTC
CASSYIQGRRYGGYTF
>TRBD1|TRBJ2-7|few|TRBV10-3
TGTGCCATCAGTGAGGGACAGGGCTACGAGCAGTACTTC
CAISEGQGYEQYF
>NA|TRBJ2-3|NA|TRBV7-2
TGTGCCAGCAGCTTTCAGATCAAAGATACGCAGTATTTT
CASSFQIKDTQYF
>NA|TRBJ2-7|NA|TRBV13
TGTGCCAGCAGCTTAGGCGGGCCGGGACAAATTACCTACGAGCAGTACTTC
CASSLGGPGQITYEQYF
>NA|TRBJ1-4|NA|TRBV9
TGTGCCAGCAGCGTAGGGGAGGGGGAAAAACTGTTTTTT
CASSVGEGEKLFF
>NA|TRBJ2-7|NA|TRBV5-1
TGCGCCAGCAGCTACCAAGGACCGGGGGAGCAGTACTTC
CASSYQGPGEQYF
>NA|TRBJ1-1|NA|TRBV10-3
TGTGCCATCAGCGGGGGAGAAGCTGAAGCTTTCTTT
CAISGGEAEAFF
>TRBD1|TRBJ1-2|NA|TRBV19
TGTGCCAGTAGTCTATCGGGACAGGAGTACTATGGCTACACCTTC
CASSLSGQEYYGYTF
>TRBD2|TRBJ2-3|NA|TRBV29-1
TGCAGCGTCGGTGGGGGGGGGAGCACAGATACGCAGTATTTT
CSVGGGGSTDTQYF
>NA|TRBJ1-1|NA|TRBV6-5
TGTGCCAGCAGTACCGGACATATGAACACTGAAGCTTTCTTT
CASSTGHMNTEAFF
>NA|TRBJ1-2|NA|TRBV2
TGTGCCAGCAGTGAACTCCAGGACAGTCAAGTCGTACTAAAACGAAACTATGGCTACACCTTC
CASSELQDSQVVLKRNYGYTF
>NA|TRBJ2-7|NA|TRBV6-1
TGTGCCAGCAGTGAATCCGGTAAATACGAGCAGTACTTC
CASSESGKYEQYF
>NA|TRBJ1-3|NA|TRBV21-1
TGTGCCAGCAGCAAAGCGAGGACTAGAGGAAACACCATATATTTT
CASSKARTRGNTIYF
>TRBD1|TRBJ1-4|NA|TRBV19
TGTGCCAGTAGGAGGCAGGGGGATGAAAAACTGTTTTTT
CASRRQGDEKLFF
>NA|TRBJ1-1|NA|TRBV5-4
TGCGCCAGCAGCCAAGATATCGGGAGGTGGACTGAAGCTTTCTTT
CASSQDIGRWTEAFF
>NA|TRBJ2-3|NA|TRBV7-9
TGTGCCAGCAGCTCCGGTGGGTACAGGGTCACAGATACGCAGTATTTT
CASSSGGYRVTDTQYF
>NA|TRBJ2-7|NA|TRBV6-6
TGTGCCAGCAGAGAGGACAGCCTAGCGGTAACCTACGAGCAGTACTTC
CASREDSLAVTYEQYF
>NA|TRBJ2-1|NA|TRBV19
TGTGCCAGTAGTATCCCAGGGAATGATGAGCAGTTCTTC
CASSIPGNDEQFF
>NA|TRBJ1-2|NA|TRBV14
TGTGCCAGCAGCCACCCCGGGGGAGGGAGTTATGGCTACACCTTC
CASSHPGGGSYGYTF
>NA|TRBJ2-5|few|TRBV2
TGTGCCAGCAATCCTCCCTTCCAAGAGACCCAGTACTTC
CASNPPFQETQYF
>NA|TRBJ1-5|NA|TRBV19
TGTGCCAGTAGTGCCCGACAGCATGCTCAGCCCCAGCATTTT
CASSARQHAQPQHF
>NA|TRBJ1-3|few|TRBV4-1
TGCGCCAGCAGCCAAGATGTGGCGGCTGGAAACACCATATATTTT
CASSQDVAAGNTIYF
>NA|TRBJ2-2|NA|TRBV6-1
TGTGCCAGCAGTGATCCGGGAACTGCTGGCGGGGAGCTGTTTTTT
CASSDPGTAGGELFF
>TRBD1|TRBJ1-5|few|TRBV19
TGTGCCAGTAACACCCCCGGGACAGGGCATCAGCCCCAGCATTTT
CASNTPGTGHQPQHF
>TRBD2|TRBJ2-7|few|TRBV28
TGTGCCAGCAGTCAACTTAGCGGGGCCGCCTACGAGCAGTACTTC
CASSQLSGAAYEQYF
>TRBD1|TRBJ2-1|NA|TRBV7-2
TGTGCCAGCAGCACAGACAGGGGCGCTGAGCAGTTCTTC
CASSTDRGAEQFF
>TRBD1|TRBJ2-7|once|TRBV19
TGTGCCACCAGTTCCTCGGGACAGGGGGCGGGCGAGCAGTACTTC
CATSSSGQGAGEQYF
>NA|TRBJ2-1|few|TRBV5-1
TGCGCCAGCAGCCGCGGGGGGACAGGGCACAATGAGCAGTTCTTC
CASSRGGTGHNEQFF
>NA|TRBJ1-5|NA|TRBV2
TGTGCCAGCAGTGACAAGAGAAGCAATCAGCCCCAGCATTTT
CASSDKRSNQPQHF
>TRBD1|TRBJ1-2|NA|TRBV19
TGTGCCAGTAGGAACCGGGACAGGGCCTATGGCTACACCTTC
CASRNRDRAYGYTF
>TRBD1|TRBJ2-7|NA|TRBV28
TGTGCCAGCAGAAGACAGGGTGGGACCTACGAGCAGTACTTC
CASRRQGGTYEQYF
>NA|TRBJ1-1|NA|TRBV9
TGTGCCAGCACGCTCGGTGGGGAGACCGCTGAAGCTTTCTTT
CASTLGGETAEAFF
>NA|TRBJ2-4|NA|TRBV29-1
TGCAGCGTTAAGGGGGGGGCGGGAAACATTCAGTACTTC
CSVKGGAGNIQYF
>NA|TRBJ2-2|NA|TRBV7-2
TGTGCCAGCAGCTTACGGCGGGCCGACACCGGGGAGCTGTTTTTT
CASSLRRADTGELFF
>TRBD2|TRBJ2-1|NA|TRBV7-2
TGTGCCAGCAGCTACGCGACTAGCGGCTTCAATGAGCAGTTCTTC
CASSYATSGFNEQFF
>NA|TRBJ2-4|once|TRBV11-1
TGTGCCAGCGGCGGTTCGAACATTCAGTACTTC
CASGGSNIQYF
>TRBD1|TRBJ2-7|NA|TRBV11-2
TGTGCCAGCAGCCTACCCGGGGACAGATCCTACGAGCAGTACTTC
CASSLPGDRSYEQYF
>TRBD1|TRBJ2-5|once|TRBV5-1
TGCGCCAGCAGCTTCGGACAGGGGACGTACCAAGAGACCCAGTACTTC
CASSFGQGTYQETQYF
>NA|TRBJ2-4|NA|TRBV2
TGTGCCAGCAGTGCACAGGGTGTTGGGAACATTCAGTACTTC
CASSAQGVGNIQYF
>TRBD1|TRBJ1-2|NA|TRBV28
TGTGCCAGCAGTTTGACAGGGTTCTACACCTTC
CASSLTGFYTF
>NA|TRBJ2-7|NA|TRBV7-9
TGTGCCAGCAGCTTAGTGGTCGGGGAGCAGTACTTC
CASSLVVGEQYF
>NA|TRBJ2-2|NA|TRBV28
TGTGCCAGCAGTTTAATGGGGCAGGCCAGGAACACCGGGGAGCTGTTTTTT
CASSLMGQARNTGELFF
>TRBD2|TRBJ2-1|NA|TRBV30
TGTGCCTGGAGGACTAGCGGGGCCTACAATGAGCAGTTCTTC
CAWRTSGAYNEQFF
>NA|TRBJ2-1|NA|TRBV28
TGTGCCAGCAGGATACCGGGACTTCTTAATGAGCAGTTCTTC
CASRIPGLLNEQFF
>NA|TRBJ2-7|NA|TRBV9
TGTGCCAGCAGCTTCCAACCCATAGACGAGCAGTACTTC
CASSFQPIDEQYF
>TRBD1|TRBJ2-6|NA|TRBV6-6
TGTGCCAGCAGCCAAACCACAGGGGGTGGGGCCAACGTCCTGACTTTC
CASSQTTGGGANVLTF
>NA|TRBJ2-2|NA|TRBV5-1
TGCGCCAGCAGCCGGACAGCGAACACCGGGGAGCTGTTTTTT
CASSRTANTGELFF
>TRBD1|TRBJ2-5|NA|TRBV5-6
TGTGCCAGCAGCTTGTTTCGGGGGGACAGGGGCCAGACCCAGTACTTC
CASSLFRGDRGQTQYF
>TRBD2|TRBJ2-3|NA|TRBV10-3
TGTGCCATTTCCCCTAGCGGGAGTACAGATACGCAGTATTTT
CAISPSGSTDTQYF
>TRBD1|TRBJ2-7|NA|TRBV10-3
TGTGCCATCAGCTTGGACAGGACCTCCTACGAGCAGTACTTC
CAISLDRTSYEQYF
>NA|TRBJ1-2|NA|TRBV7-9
TGTGCCAGCAGCCAACAGGACACCTATGGCTACACCTTC
CASSQQDTYGYTF